These 10 T cell receptor beta chains came from one sample sequenced in a study of CD8 T cells in ankylosing spondylitis. Via MiXCR, TCRdb re-called the 5' RACE reads, giving one row per CDR3 protein. The sample carries about 340,000 distinct CDR3 sequences, 20% to 25% recorded once. The sequencing input was blood, either unsorted or a sorted T cell fraction (not recorded which). The receptors come from a male donor with ankylosing spondylitis or in good health (not recorded which).

Only a few counts were recorded for this clonotype. This chain uses TRBV20-1 with TRBJ2-2; the D is unclear. Trimming took off 0 bases at V and 7 bases at J, with 12 bases between the two ends. Per germline, CDR1 DFQATT and CDR2 SNEGSKA (reference sequence). This CDR3 is built from 14 residues. CDR3 amino acids: CSARDRESGGELFF. The CDR3 DNA follows: TGCAGTGCTAGAGATCGCGAAAGTGGCGGGGAGCTGTTTTTT.

This rearrangement joins TRBV19 to TRBJ2-1; 8 bases line up with TRBD2. This CDR3 has 14 residues. CDR1 and CDR2 from the germline V gene are LNHDA and SQIVND (reference sequence). V was clipped by 7 bases and J by 6 bases; unmatched bases: 8. The CDR3, as DNA: TGTGCCAGTAATACCGGGACTAGGACCAATGAGCAGTTCTTC. Amino acid sequence: CASNTGTRTNEQFF.

The V call is TRBV28, the J call TRBJ2-1; D tentatively reads TRBD1 or TRBD2 (5 bases each). CDR3 size: 14 residues. V was pared by 6 bases and J by 8 bases, with 17 bases between. Germline lookup yields CDR1 MDHEN and CDR2 SYDVKM. CDR3 DNA sequence: TGTGCCAGCAGCACGGGACGGAATGGGTATGAGCAGTTCTTC. This sequence encodes CASSTGRNGYEQFF.

The V and J genes are TRBV29-1 and TRBJ2-1; D is ambiguous. The CDR3 is made up of 14 amino acids. Between the trimmed V and J ends, which lost 5 bases and 9 bases, there was a span of 20 bases. Germline V gene data show CDR1 as SQVTM and CDR2 as ANQGSEA. Here the CDR3 DNA reads TGCAGCGTTATCTCACCCTCGATCCCCAGTGAGCAGTTCTTC. This codes for CSVISPSIPSEQFF.

This clonotype came up a few times. This chain connects TRBV5-1 to TRBJ2-1; D not certain. V lost 4 bases, J lost 3 bases, and 14 bases lay in between. The CDR3 has 15 residues. CDR1 and CDR2 (germline): SGHRS, YFSETQ. The CDR3 sequence is CASSPGVGLYNEQFF. The CDR3 DNA sequence: TGCGCCAGCAGCCCTGGGGTGGGCCTCTACAATGAGCAGTTCTTC. The full variable domain, in which reference TRBV5-1 and TRBJ2-1 provide the parts outside the CDR3, is KAGVTQTPRYLIKTRGQQVTLSCSPISGHRSVSWYQQTPGQGLQFLFEYFSETQRNKGNFPGRFSGRQFSNSRSEMNVSTLELGDSALYLCASSPGVGLYNEQFFGPGTRLTVL.

The chain has TRBV9 and TRBJ1-2; D remains ambiguous. V was trimmed by 0 bases and J by 6 bases, leaving 9 bases between them. The CDR3 is 13 residues long. Germline V lookup: CDR1 SGDLS, CDR2 YYNGEE. The CDR3 DNA reads TGTGCCAGCAGCGTAGCTACGGCCAATGGCTACACCTTC. Its translation is CASSVATANGYTF.

This clonotype was counted at least ten times. The V gene is TRBV12-3 or TRBV12-4, the J gene TRBJ1-1; D unclear. The CDR3 is 13 amino acids. Trimming took off 3 bases at V and 0 bases at J, with 5 bases between the two ends. The CDR3 region is CASSLSVNTEAFF. The CDR3 DNA is TGTGCCAGCAGTTTGTCGGTGAACACTGAAGCTTTCTTT.

The chain combines TRBV5-1 with TRBJ2-7, with TRBD2 identical over 7 bases. This CDR3 contains 15 residues. Trimming at V came to 4 bases and at J to 2 bases, leaving 9 bases not matched to a gene. Germline CDR1 reads SGHRS; CDR2 reads YFSETQ. For the CDR3, the DNA is TGCGCCAGCAGCACTAGGACTAGTATGACCTACGAGCAGTACTTC. It yields the protein CASSTRTSMTYEQYF.

This clonotype turned up a few times. This chain links TRBV7-2 with TRBJ2-1; possible D gene TRBD2, 6 bases. CDR1 and CDR2 (germline): SGHTA, FQGNSA. This CDR3 has 15 residues. V was trimmed by 5 bases and J by 5 bases, leaving 16 bases between them. The CDR3 protein is CASSIRGWENNEQFF. Written as DNA, the CDR3 is TGTGCCAGCAGCATCCGGGGGTGGGAAAACAATGAGCAGTTCTTC.

This clonotype has just a few counts. The J gene is TRBJ2-3, the V gene TRBV12-3 or TRBV12-4; unclear D gene. The CDR3 covers 14 residues. V dropped 3 bases and J dropped 2 bases, with 9 bases sitting between them. This CDR3 is CASSFTGHTDTQYF. The CDR3 DNA sequence: TGTGCCAGCAGTTTTACGGGCCACACAGATACGCAGTATTTT.